This TCR beta chain was observed in a study of preoperative IRX-2 immunotherapy in early breast cancer. The treatment denotes: preoperative locoregional IRX-2 cytokine immunotherapy. Samples came from a phase Ib trial of preoperative locoregional IRX-2 cytokine immunotherapy. TCRdb's table, derived via immunoSEQ multiplex PCR, lists solely in-frame clones and lacks some. The repertoire includes around 40,000 clones, about 95% of them detected once, and 1.6% sits in the top ten. In germline, CDR1 is MDHEN, CDR2 SYDVKM. V lost 8 bases, J lost 13 bases, and 15 bases lay in between. This CDR3 comprises 11 residues.

The sample here was tumor tissue, taken after IRX-2 immunotherapy. The J gene is TRBJ2-1, the V gene TRBV28; D is perhaps TRBD2 (5 bases). This clonotype was obtained from a human donor with breast cancer. CDR3 loop: CASLKGGLQFF. The CDR3 DNA reads TGTGCCAGCCTAAAAGGAGGCCTCCAGTTCTTC.